This entry lists 5 T cell receptor beta chains sequenced from one sample in a study of OX40 agonist ivuxolimab in advanced cancers. Some clones are missing from TCRdb's copy, which holds only in-frame ones; the method was immunoSEQ multiplex PCR. The sample lists tens of thousands of clones, roughly 87% seen once, with 0.15% to 0.2% in the top ten. The input for sequencing was CD4+ or CD8+ T cells sorted from blood, taken in a trial of the OX40 agonist ivuxolimab. The receptors derive from an adult with an advanced solid tumor such as melanoma, head and neck, liver or kidney cancer.

This clone was observed a handful of times. The rearrangement links TRBV6-5 to TRBJ1-5; D is ambiguous. Germline CDR1 reads MNHEY; CDR2 reads SVGAGI. This CDR3 region has 14 residues. The V gene lost 5 bases and the J gene lost 2 bases, with 10 bases spanning the gap. In DNA form, the CDR3 reads TGTGCCAGCAGTCGAGCCGGCGGCAATCAGCCCCAGCATTTT. Protein: CASSRAGGNQPQHF.

This clone came up once. The V gene is TRBV6-1, the J gene TRBJ1-1, with 8 bases lining up with TRBD1. The length of the CDR3 is 15 residues. CDR1 is MNHNS and CDR2 is SASEGT in the germline V gene. V lost 4 bases, J lost 6 bases, and 10 bases stayed unmatched. The chain's CDR3 is CASSALTGAFAEAFF. The CDR3 DNA sequence: TGTGCCAGCAGTGCCCTGACAGGGGCTTTCGCTGAAGCTTTCTTT.

As for this clone: The junction and the germline gene differ at one end; a read error may be behind it. This chain uses TRBV10-3 with TRBJ2-3; 11 bases map to TRBD2. The CDR3 contains 18 residues. Per the germline V gene, CDR1 is ENHRY and CDR2 is SYGVKD. In DNA, the CDR3 is TGTGCCATCAGTGATATAGCGGGAGGGCCTTATTCCACATATACGCAGTATTTT. Amino acids: CAISDIAGGPYSTYTQYF.

The chain has TRBV5-1 and TRBJ2-1, with 8 bases lining up with TRBD1. Germline V gene data show CDR1 as SGHRS and CDR2 as YFSETQ. Germline trimming cut 4 bases from V and 3 bases from J; bases unmatched to any gene: 3. This CDR3 contains 14 residues. Written as DNA, the CDR3 is TGCGCCAGCAGCCGGGACAGGAACTACAATGAGCAGTTCTTC. Amino acids: CASSRDRNYNEQFF.

This clone appeared once. This chain connects TRBV6-1 to TRBJ2-7, with 12 positions matching TRBD2. V lost 4 bases and J lost 3; bases outside the gene matches: 4. The CDR3 sequence is 15 residues long. The V gene's germline CDR1 is MNHNS and CDR2 SASEGT. The CDR3 region is CASSGGTSGYYEQYF. The CDR3 DNA sequence: TGTGCCAGCAGTGGGGGGACTAGCGGGTACTACGAGCAGTACTTC.